In this sample, the clone carrying this T cell receptor beta chain turned up a few times. Its antigen is not known. The data are from a study of T cells after yellow fever vaccination. The overall study: Some fractions had low cell numbers, and these were prepared with SMART-Seq v4 Ultra Low Input. Study results and limitations: Abundant clonotypes (contaminants from the bulk population) could be present in FACS-sorted repertoires. Booster samples showed a return of most primary-vaccination clones (approximately 96% CD4, around 85% CD8).

This CDR3 region has 14 residues. Germline CDR1 SNHLY, CDR2 FYNNEI. Trimming took 6 bases from V and 2 from J; bases not matched to a gene: 6. UMIs and a universal primer site were added when TCR cDNA was made by 5'RACE template switching. TCRdb called the 5' RACE reads again in MiXCR, with one record for every CDR3 protein. This table has hundreds of thousands of distinct CDR3 sequences, around 12% appearing once. The material sequenced was PBMCs, taken on the day of the yellow fever booster vaccination. V and J are TRBV2 and TRBJ2-7; 8 bases map to TRBD2. This clonotype was obtained from a man aged 25 to 40 who received the YFV17D yellow fever vaccine. The CDR3 loop reads CASRFTSGTYEQYF. As DNA, the CDR3 is TGTGCCAGCAGGTTCACTAGCGGAACCTACGAGCAGTACTTC.